The 25 T cell receptor beta chains presented below share a single source sample, sequenced in a study of blood T cells in healthy people across ages. With a J-beta primer mix and a sample-barcoded 5' primer, a second PCR ran roughly 6 to 12 cycles. TCRdb reprocessed the 5' RACE reads with MiXCR, giving one entry per CDR3 protein. The repertoire has roughly 1.9 million distinct CDR3 sequences, roughly two fifths of them found once; the top ten carry 23%. Sequenced input: blood. These receptors were taken from a human donor in good health.

This chain links TRBV4-2 with TRBJ2-7; TRBD2 might be the D (5 bases). Germline CDR1 is LGHNA and CDR2 is YNFKEQ. The CDR3 length is 13 residues. V was clipped by 5 bases and J by 4 bases, with 12 bases between them. CDR3 amino acids: CASSSPPGYEQYF. The CDR3 DNA reads as TGTGCCAGCAGCTCCCCGCCGGGGTACGAGCAGTACTTC.

This clonotype was counted between two and nine times. Here the CDR3 DNA reads TGTGCCAGCAGCTTAGTTGTGGACGCAGGGGGGAACTATGGCTACACCTTC. It specifies CASSLVVDAGGNYGYTF. The J gene is TRBJ1-2, the V gene TRBV7-2; 7 bases fit TRBD1. The germline V gene encodes CDR1 SGHTA and CDR2 FQGNSA. CDR3 length: 17 residues. V shed 1 base and J 2 bases; nucleotides not matched to a gene: 10.

In its sample, this clonotype was seen a few times. V is TRBV15 and J is TRBJ2-1; the D call may be TRBD1 or TRBD2 (5 bases each). Trimming removed 6 bases at V and 8 bases at J, with 14 bases between. The CDR3 extends over 13 amino acids. Germline CDR1 reads LNHNV; CDR2 reads YYDKDF (reference sequence). The chain's CDR3 is CATRRGYQDEQFF. CDR3 DNA sequence: TGTGCCACCAGGAGGGGATACCAAGATGAGCAGTTCTTC.

This clonotype was observed a handful of times. This chain links TRBV6-6 with TRBJ2-4; 7 positions match TRBD1. The CDR3 runs 17 residues. After removal of 0 bases from V and 0 bases from J, the junction contained 5 bases not matched to a gene. CDR1 MNHNY and CDR2 SVGAGI come from the germline V gene (reference sequence). DNA for the CDR3: TGTGCCAGCAGTTACTCTGGGACAGCCTTAGCCAAAAACATTCAGTACTTC. It yields the protein CASSYSGTALAKNIQYF.

V usage is TRBV5-1 and J usage is TRBJ2-1; 7 bases agree with TRBD2. The CDR3 runs 16 residues. CDR1 and CDR2 (germline): SGHRS, YFSETQ. V lost 2 bases, J lost 9 bases, and 14 bases stayed unmatched. The CDR3 coding sequence is TGCGCCAGCAGCTTTTTGGGGGACTACCGGAATAGTGAGCAGTTCTTC. This encodes CASSFLGDYRNSEQFF.

The chain recombines TRBV7-7 with TRBJ2-5; possibly TRBD1 for D (5 bases). The CDR3 totals 15 residues. Deletions cut 5 bases from V and 5 bases from J, with 18 bases between. Germline values: CDR1 SSHAT, CDR2 FNYEAQ (reference sequence). The DNA for the CDR3 is TGTGCCAGCAGCAAAGAACCAGGGTATAGGGAGACCCAGTACTTC. Its translation: CASSKEPGYRETQYF.

The table lists this clonotype with a count of one. The genes are TRBV30 and TRBJ1-4; the match to TRBD1 covers 7 bases. Germline CDR1 reads GTSNPN; CDR2 reads SVGIG (reference sequence). The CDR3 consists of 13 residues. The V segment lost 2 bases and the J segment 8 bases; nucleotides outside the gene matches: 5. The CDR3 reads CAWSNPTGEKLFF. DNA for the CDR3: TGTGCCTGGAGTAACCCGACAGGGGAAAAACTGTTTTTT.

This clonotype was seen ten or more times. This CDR3 reads CASSLGTSGVNEQYF. Here the CDR3 DNA reads TGTGCCAGCAGCTTAGGGACTAGCGGGGTGAACGAGCAGTACTTC. V is TRBV11-2 and J is TRBJ2-7; the match to TRBD2 covers 12 bases. The CDR3 length is 15 residues. V dropped 1 base and J dropped 5; count of bases not matched to a gene: 3. Germline V gene lookup returns CDR1 SGHAT and CDR2 FQNNGV.

This chain connects TRBV6-1 to TRBJ2-3, with TRBD2 matching over 7 bases. Germline CDR1 and CDR2: MNHNS and SASEGT. CDR3 length equals 16 residues. V was clipped by 0 bases and J by 5 bases; unmatched bases: 8. The CDR3 spells CASSEAETSWGDTQYF. CDR3 in DNA: TGTGCCAGCAGTGAAGCGGAGACTAGCTGGGGAGATACGCAGTATTTT.

This clonotype appeared a single time. One junction end disagrees with the germline gene, perhaps due to a read error. V gene TRBV2 combines with J gene TRBJ2-4, with TRBD1 as a possible D gene (6 bases). Germline-derived CDR1 and CDR2 are SNHLY and FYNNEI. The CDR3 loop spans 16 amino acids. CDR3 sequence (DNA): TGTGCCAGCGGTGAACTGGGACACCTTAGCAAAAACATTCAGTACTTC. It yields the protein CASGELGHLSKNIQYF.

This chain joins TRBV9 and TRBJ1-5; 7 bases match TRBD1. The ends lost 3 bases at V and 6 bases at J; junction bases unmatched: 6. Per germline, CDR1 SGDLS and CDR2 YYNGEE. This CDR3 contains 14 residues. CDR3 protein: CASSATGDGQPQHF. CDR3 sequence (DNA): TGTGCCAGCAGCGCAACAGGGGACGGTCAGCCCCAGCATTTT. The complete variable domain, with remaining parts taken from reference TRBV9 and TRBJ1-5, reads DSGVTQTPKHLITATGQRVTLRCSPRSGDLSVYWYQQSLDQGLQFLIQYYNGEERAKGNILERFSAQQFPDLHSELNLSSLELGDSALYFCASSATGDGQPQHFGDGTRLSIL.

This clonotype was observed a few times. The V and J genes are TRBV24-1 and TRBJ2-1; 13 bases are shared with TRBD2. The CDR3 covers 16 residues. The ends lost 2 bases at V and 5 bases at J; junction bases unmatched: 2. Germline V gene lookup returns CDR1 KGHDR and CDR2 SFDVKD. This chain's CDR3 is CATSDWTSGGHNEQFF. The DNA of the CDR3 is TGTGCCACCAGTGATTGGACTAGCGGGGGCCACAATGAGCAGTTCTTC.

The chain is built from TRBV20-1 and TRBJ1-1; D gene uncertain. Trimming took off 6 bases at V and 10 bases at J, with 18 bases between the two ends. The CDR3 has 12 amino acids. In germline, CDR1 is DFQATT, CDR2 SNEGSKA (reference sequence). The CDR3 DNA follows: TGCAGTGCCCGATCCCGAACAAAGGTAGCTTTCTTT. Protein product: CSARSRTKVAFF.

The gene calls are TRBV7-3 and TRBJ2-2; TRBD2 matches 9 bases. Germline lookup yields CDR1 SGHTA and CDR2 FQGTGA. V trimming: 1 base; J trimming: 1 base; junction bases outside the gene matches: 4. CDR3 size: 17 residues. The CDR3 here is CASSLKATSGNTGELFF. The CDR3 coding sequence is TGTGCCAGCAGCTTAAAGGCGACTAGCGGGAACACCGGGGAGCTGTTTTTT.

This clonotype appeared a few times. The V call is TRBV12-3 or TRBV12-4, the J call TRBJ2-7, with D maybe TRBD1 (6 bases). CDR3 length: 15 residues. The ends were cut back, 4 bases at V and 1 base at J, with 14 bases in the middle. CDR3 residues: CASSSTGSISYEQYF. The CDR3, as DNA: TGTGCCAGCAGTTCAACAGGGAGCATATCCTACGAGCAGTACTTC.

This sequence joins TRBV5-6 and TRBJ1-2; D not resolved. Trimming cost V 0 bases and J 7 bases, with 13 bases left between them. The CDR3 is made up of 14 amino acids. From germline, CDR1 is SGHDT and CDR2 YYEEEE. For the CDR3, the DNA is TGTGCCAGCAGCTTGGGGAAGCGTGAGGGTGGCTACACCTTC. This encodes CASSLGKREGGYTF.

This clonotype was detected a few times. The chain recombines TRBV5-1 with TRBJ2-5; the D is unclear. Trimming left V 2 bases short and J 1 base short, with 6 bases between. Germline CDR1 reads SGHRS; CDR2 reads YFSETQ. CDR3 length equals 13 residues. This CDR3 is CASSFAPQETQYF. Here the CDR3 DNA reads TGCGCCAGCAGCTTCGCACCCCAAGAGACCCAGTACTTC. The full variable domain, with the rest looked up from reference TRBV5-1 and TRBJ2-5, is KAGVTQTPRYLIKTRGQQVTLSCSPISGHRSVSWYQQTPGQGLQFLFEYFSETQRNKGNFPGRFSGRQFSNSRSEMNVSTLELGDSALYLCASSFAPQETQYFGPGTRLLVL.

V gene TRBV20-1 combines with J gene TRBJ2-7, with 10 positions matching TRBD1. V trimming: 0 bases; J trimming: 2 bases; junction bases outside the gene matches: 7. This CDR3 has 16 amino acids. The germline V gene encodes CDR1 DFQATT and CDR2 SNEGSKA (reference sequence). CDR3 sequence (DNA): TGCAGTGCTAGAGATACGCCGACAGGGGGCCCCTACGAGCAGTACTTC. Residues: CSARDTPTGGPYEQYF.

The chain joins TRBV3-1 to TRBJ2-1, with D perhaps being TRBD1 or TRBD2 (6 bases each). This CDR3 region has 15 residues. V was trimmed by 4 bases and J by 8 bases, leaving 18 bases between them. Per the germline V gene, CDR1 is LGHDT and CDR2 is YNNKEL (reference sequence). The CDR3 region has the DNA TGTGCCAGCAGCCCAATAAAGGGGGGCAGGCATGAGCAGTTCTTC. It yields the protein CASSPIKGGRHEQFF.

V and J are TRBV7-2 and TRBJ2-3, with a tentative D call TRBD1 (6 bases). The germline CDR1 and CDR2 sequences are SGHTA and FQGNSA. The CDR3 has 16 residues. V lost 1 base, J lost 0 bases, and 11 bases lay in between. This chain's CDR3 is CASSLEGDTSTDTQYF. Written as DNA, the CDR3 is TGTGCCAGCAGCTTAGAGGGGGACACAAGCACAGATACGCAGTATTTT.

The sample holds a few counts of this clonotype. The chain combines TRBV9 with TRBJ2-3, with 10 nucleotides matching TRBD2. CDR1 is SGDLS, CDR2 YYNGEE, per germline. V dropped 0 bases and J dropped 5; count of bases not matched to a gene: 3. This CDR3 region has 15 residues. Here the CDR3 reads CASSVEAGGEDTQYF. CDR3 coding DNA: TGTGCCAGCAGCGTAGAAGCGGGGGGGGAAGATACGCAGTATTTT.

This clonotype occurred once. A read error may produce the germline difference seen at one junction end. The rearrangement links TRBV12-5 to TRBJ2-1; D gene ambiguous. From germline, CDR1 is LGHNT and CDR2 FRNRAP. The CDR3 spans 11 residues. The CDR3 here is CAGGFLDEQFF. The CDR3 region has the DNA TGTGCTGGTGGTTTCTTAGATGAGCAGTTCTTC.

This clonotype was found a few times. The rearrangement joins TRBV15 to TRBJ2-5, with 7 bases fitting TRBD2. The V gene's germline CDR1 is LNHNV and CDR2 YYDKDF (reference sequence). V lost 0 bases and J lost 3; bases outside the gene matches: 13. CDR3 length: 18 residues. The CDR3 DNA sequence: TGTGCCACCAGCAGAGAGAACCCCACTAGCGTAGGGAAAGAGACCCAGTACTTC. Protein: CATSRENPTSVGKETQYF.

The rearrangement links TRBV30 to TRBJ1-2, with D maybe TRBD1 (5 bases). V shed 3 bases and J shed 8 bases, with 25 bases lying between them. This CDR3 contains 16 residues. Per germline, CDR1 GTSNPN and CDR2 SVGIG (reference sequence). The CDR3 here is CAWRHPKDPKGYGYTF. The CDR3 DNA reads TGTGCCTGGAGGCACCCAAAGGATCCTAAGGGGTACGGCTACACCTTC.

This clonotype was seen at least ten times. The rearrangement links TRBV14 to TRBJ2-7; no firm D call. Per the germline V gene, CDR1 is SGHDN and CDR2 is FVKESK. This CDR3 is 11 amino acids long. Trimming left V 4 bases short and J 8 bases short, with 9 bases between. CDR3 amino acids: CASSPAGKQYF. CDR3 sequence (DNA): TGTGCCAGCAGCCCCGCTGGGAAGCAGTACTTC.